A selection of T cell receptor beta chains follows, all from one sample in a study of cytomegalovirus exposure and HLA in healthy donors. Some clones are missing from TCRdb's copy, which holds only in-frame ones; the method was immunoSEQ multiplex PCR. Here the sample spans some 140,000 clones, 73% being singletons. Material for sequencing was PBMCs. These TCRs come from a woman in her 40s in good health and CMV-seronegative. Each CDR3 is given with its conserved first and last residue. D genes are given only for firm matches. The size field is filled for only some rows; it gives once, few, many or a size class.

j_call v_call d_call clone_size cdr3_aa cdr3_nt
TRBJ1-4 TRBV19 TRBD1 . CASSLTGFNEKLFF TGTGCCAGTAGTTTGACAGGGTTCAACGAAAAACTGTTTTTT
TRBJ1-1 TRBV19 TRBD1 . CASKMGTGGRGTEAFF TGTGCCAGTAAGATGGGGACAGGGGGCCGCGGCACTGAAGCTTTCTTT
TRBJ1-1 TRBV29-1 TRBD1 few CSVGDRGLMNTEAFF TGCAGCGTTGGAGACAGGGGGCTCATGAACACTGAAGCTTTCTTT
TRBJ1-2 TRBV15 . . CATSRHRENYGYTF TGTGCCACCAGCAGACACAGGGAGAACTATGGCTACACCTTC
TRBJ2-3 TRBV10-3 TRBD2 . CAISDLAGEGTQYF TGTGCCATCAGTGACCTAGCGGGGGAGGGTACGCAGTATTTT
TRBJ1-2 TRBV2 . . CASSEGTGAYGYTF TGTGCCAGCAGTGAGGGAACAGGCGCCTATGGCTACACCTTC
TRBJ2-2 TRBV7-8 . . CASSLVTVANTGELFF TGTGCCAGCAGCTTAGTTACGGTCGCGAACACCGGGGAGCTGTTTTTT
TRBJ2-2 TRBV7-3 . . CASSSPVWLFF TGTGCCAGCAGCTCCCCAGTTTGGCTGTTTTTT
TRBJ1-5 TRBV19 . . CASSIYGTLNQPQHF TGTGCCAGTAGTATATATGGGACATTAAATCAGCCCCAGCATTTT
TRBJ1-2 TRBV18 TRBD1 . CASSPTGVNYGYTF TGTGCCAGCTCACCGACAGGGGTCAACTATGGCTACACCTTC
TRBJ1-2 TRBV9 . few CASSAPDSYGYTF TGTGCCAGCAGCGCACCCGACAGCTATGGCTACACCTTC
TRBJ2-7 TRBV10-3 . . CAISESTDSTYEQYF TGTGCCATCAGTGAGTCGACGGACAGTACCTACGAGCAGTACTTC
TRBJ2-2 TRBV2 TRBD1 . CASTPQGAGELFF TGTGCCAGCACTCCGCAGGGGGCCGGGGAGCTGTTTTTT
TRBJ2-3 TRBV4-1 TRBD2 . CASSLTSGGFSGGTDTQYF TGCGCCAGCAGCCTGACTAGCGGGGGGTTTTCCGGGGGCACAGATACGCAGTATTTT
TRBJ1-2 TRBV2 . few CASTTGRGYTF TGTGCCAGCACTACAGGGAGAGGCTACACCTTC
TRBJ2-5 TRBV6-6 . . CASSLNLQETQYF TGTGCCAGCAGTTTAAATCTCCAAGAGACCCAGTACTTC
TRBJ2-7 TRBV5-8 TRBD2 . CASSPGTAVSGGAEQYF TGTGCCAGCAGCCCCGGGACAGCCGTTAGCGGGGGAGCCGAGCAGTACTTC
TRBJ2-2 TRBV6-5 . . CASSYSPRATGELFF TGTGCCAGCAGTTACTCGCCCAGGGCCACCGGGGAGCTGTTTTTT
TRBJ2-1 TRBV2 TRBD1 . CASMRGQLNEQFF TGTGCCAGCATGAGGGGGCAATTAAATGAGCAGTTCTTC
TRBJ1-3 TRBV9 . . CASSGRTDLAGNTIYF TGTGCCAGCAGCGGCCGGACAGATCTGGCAGGAAACACCATATATTTT
TRBJ1-6 TRBV28 TRBD1 . CASTRGQSGSPLHF TGTGCCAGCACGCGGGGACAGTCGGGCTCACCCCTCCACTTT
TRBJ1-1 TRBV2 TRBD1 . CASNVQGFRRAFF TGTGCCAGCAACGTACAGGGGTTCCGTAGGGCTTTCTTT
TRBJ1-2 TRBV14 . . CASSPSTGLIGYTF TGTGCCAGCAGCCCCTCGACGGGGTTAATTGGCTACACCTTC
TRBJ1-4 TRBV5-4 . many CASSLASGGGREKLFF TGTGCCAGCAGCTTGGCGTCCGGGGGGGGGCGAGAAAAACTGTTTTTT
TRBJ1-6 TRBV10-2 TRBD1 . CASSELGQGYSYNSPLHF TGCGCCAGCAGTGAGTTGGGACAGGGGTATTCCTATAATTCACCCCTCCACTTT
TRBJ1-1 TRBV5-1 TRBD1 . CASSLTGQVFPEAFF TGCGCCAGCAGCTTAACGGGACAGGTCTTCCCTGAAGCTTTCTTT
TRBJ1-5 TRBV7-2 . few CASSLSGDQPQHF TGTGCCAGCAGCTTATCAGGGGATCAGCCCCAGCATTTT
TRBJ2-3 TRBV5-1 TRBD2 once CASSSRTSGGADTQYF TGCGCCAGCAGCTCAAGGACTAGCGGGGGGGCAGATACGCAGTATTTT
TRBJ2-3 TRBV11-3 TRBD2 once CASSLGTSDTDTQYF TGTGCCAGCAGCTTAGGGACTAGCGACACAGATACGCAGTATTTT
TRBJ2-5 TRBV7-6 . few CASSPGGLRETQYF TGTGCCAGCAGCCCTGGGGGACTGCGGGAGACCCAGTACTTC
TRBJ2-6 TRBV7-2 . few CASSSYGANVLTF TGTGCCAGCAGCTCTTATGGGGCCAACGTCCTGACTTTC
TRBJ1-2 TRBV6-1 . . CASSGRGRQEHYGYTF TGTGCCAGCAGTGGCCGGGGAAGGCAGGAACACTATGGCTACACCTTC
TRBJ1-2 TRBV6-1 . . CASSSHGEANYGYTF TGTGCCAGCAGCTCCCACGGGGAAGCTAACTATGGCTACACCTTC
TRBJ1-2 TRBV6-5 . few CASSPPESTYGYTF TGTGCCAGCAGCCCCCCGGAGTCGACCTATGGCTACACCTTC
TRBJ1-5 TRBV19 TRBD1 . CASSRGTRDRINQPQHF TGTGCCAGTAGTAGAGGGACCCGGGACAGGATAAATCAGCCCCAGCATTTT
TRBJ1-2 TRBV7-9 TRBD1 . CASSLQATDRAYGYTF TGTGCCAGCAGCTTGCAGGCGACGGACAGGGCCTATGGCTACACCTTC
TRBJ2-3 TRBV7-9 . . CASSFAGVFTDTQYF TGTGCCAGCAGCTTTGCCGGGGTTTTCACAGATACGCAGTATTTT
TRBJ2-7 TRBV27 . . CASSVGPRGSYEQYF TGTGCCAGCAGTGTGGGACCTCGGGGGTCCTACGAGCAGTACTTC
TRBJ1-2 TRBV4-1 . few CASSQEQGPYGYTF TGCGCCAGCAGCCAAGAACAGGGCCCCTATGGCTACACCTTC
TRBJ2-3 TRBV11-2 TRBD1 . CASSSSLGDRAVGTQYF TGTGCCAGCAGCTCTTCATTGGGGGACAGGGCAGTTGGTACGCAGTATTTT
TRBJ2-2 TRBV7-9 . . CASSLAQNTGELFF TGTGCCAGCAGCTTAGCTCAGAACACCGGGGAGCTGTTTTTT
TRBJ2-1 TRBV6-1 . . CASSDLYPPRAGPYNEQFF TGTGCCAGCAGTGATCTATATCCTCCTCGGGCAGGGCCTTACAATGAGCAGTTCTTC